This section outlines one T cell receptor beta chain sequence together with its context. Its antigen is unknown. No much larger clone exists at a distance of one base, and base qualities are not known. The germline V gene specifies MDHEN as CDR1 and SYDVKM as CDR2. The CDR3 runs 19 amino acids, cysteine and phenylalanine included. Solely the CDR3 DNA is kept, with 57 bases framed from the first base. The junction shows trimming of 2 bases on V and 3 bases on J, plus 26 bases between the germline ends. Genomic DNA was extracted from sorted cells with the Quick-DNA Microprep Kit. Amplification of TCRbeta DNA was done with the immunoSEQ hsTCRbeta kit, following the protocol from the manufacturer. An Illumina MiSeq instrument was used to sequence the TCRbeta libraries. Processing in the source paper ran as follows. Once out-of-frame sequences had been removed, a few million distinct TCRbeta sequences were left, which works out to an average of approximately 63,000 per individual. Two values were used to score each individual: the count of roughly 180 previously reported CMV-associated TCRbeta sequences and the total count of productive distinct TCRbeta sequences. A beta-binomial model was reimplemented in Python, and scikit-learn random forests with default parameters were trained on data from the US cohort. Classifier performance on the Belgian cohort was reported as the median AUC with percentile confidence intervals calculated over 10,000 bootstrap iterations. The source is immuneACCESS, and TCRdb retained only in-frame sequences with V and J called. Part of the clones is not carried over; for the studies checked, unresolved V genes explain less than half of this, and the remainder is unexplained. Clonal size and the V and J genes are those of that table, whereas D and trimming came from the DNA. In this sample the table shows around 49,000 clones, approximately 78% of which occur a single time. The top ten clones comprise roughly 0.71% of the sample.

These data originate in a study of memory CD4+ T cells and cytomegalovirus serostatus (dated by TCRdb to between 2019 and 2020). Context from the whole study: The roughly 35 healthy Belgian adults in the cohort included 9 who were CMV seropositive and 24 who were CMV seronegative. The study sequenced CD4+ memory TCRbeta repertoires of a Belgian cohort with known cytomegalovirus serostatus to replicate a published TCR-based CMV serostatus classifier. Points the paper makes about the study in general: The results were interpreted as suggesting that the CMV-associated TCR signature is mostly present in the CD4+ memory repertoire. On the Belgian cohort, the classifier built on the original framework reached a median bootstrapped AUC of about 0.95, with a 95% CI of 0.76-1.00. CMV serostatus prediction reached a median bootstrapped AUC of around 0.95 with the original framework and approximately 0.92 with a US-trained random forest. Unlike the original study, which covered naive and memory CD4+ and CD8+ populations, the Belgian study sequenced only CD4+CD45RO+ memory cells. Of 164 previously reported CMV-associated TCRbeta sequences, approximately 70 appeared in the CD4+ memory repertoires, each in one to five individuals.

Single viable CD3+CD4+CD8-CD45RO+ cells were sorted as memory CD4+ T cells on a FACSAria II. CMV serostatus was assessed using a Roche Elecsys assay, by which serum IgG against CMV pp150, pp28, p38 and p52 was detected. Once the samples were thawed, total CD4+ T cells were enriched through positive selection using CD4 magnetic microbeads. The samples came from a different study that was designed specifically to examine the CD4+ T cell memory repertoire. Following standard operating procedures, peripheral blood mononuclear cells were isolated and cryopreserved, while serum was kept at -80 degrees C. CD3-PerCP (BW264/56), CD4-APC (RPA-T4), CD45RO-PE (UCHT1) and CD8-Pacific Orange (3B5) antibodies were used for staining, and non-viable cells were excluded with Sytox blue.

The rearranged segments are TRBV28 and TRBJ2-7; TRBD2 is a weak D gene call, 6 bases matching. The TCR was taken from an adult in good health and CMV-seronegative. What was sequenced was memory CD4+ T cells from blood. The CDR3 protein is CASSLQPWVAGRQHYEQYF. The nucleotide sequence reads as follows: TGTGCCAGCAGTTTACAGCCGTGGGTGGCGGGGCGGCAACACTACGAGCAGTACTTC.